One and the same sample provided the 14 T cell receptor beta chains below, sequenced in a study of blood T cell repertoires in COVID-19. Produced via immunoSEQ multiplex PCR; TCRdb's table is partial and in-frame only. Among about 260,000 clones listed, 85% to 95% were seen once. The sequenced sample consisted of PBMCs or T cells enriched from blood (not recorded which). The receptors originated from a man aged 35 to 55 who had been exposed to COVID-19.

The genes are TRBV12-1 and TRBJ1-5; the listed D gene, TRBD1, was not tested against the DNA. TRBV12-1 is assigned pseudogene status. The CDR3 extends over 17 amino acids. CDR3 sequence: CASSSATGVGLNQPQHF. CDR3 DNA sequence: TGTGCCAGCAGCTCAGCTACAGGGGTTGGTCTCAATCAGCCCCAGCATTTT.

The chain combines TRBV11-2 with TRBJ1-6, with no clear D. Germline V gene data show CDR1 as SGHAT and CDR2 as FQNNGV. CDR3 length: 17 amino acids. V lost 1 base to trimming and J lost 0 bases, with 10 bases between them. The CDR3 sequence: CASSLGAEGSYNSPLHF. DNA of the CDR3: TGTGCCAGCAGCTTAGGGGCAGAGGGCTCCTATAATTCACCCCTCCACTTT.

CDR3 protein: CASSTLRDSSYEQYF. The CDR3, as DNA: TGTGCCAGCAGTACCCTACGGGACTCCTCCTACGAGCAGTACTTC. The genes are TRBV2 and TRBJ2-7; possible D gene TRBD2, 6 bases. From germline, CDR1 is SNHLY and CDR2 FYNNEI. The germline V and J ends were trimmed by 5 bases and 0 bases, with 14 bases remaining between them. The CDR3 loop spans 15 amino acids.

The chain has TRBV5-5 and TRBJ1-1, with D uncertain. Trimming cost V 4 bases and J 1 base, with 11 bases left between them. The CDR3 has 14 amino acids. The V gene's germline CDR1 is SGHKS and CDR2 YYEKEE (reference sequence). CDR3 sequence: CASSPRNRNTEAFF. CDR3 coding DNA: TGTGCCAGCAGCCCGAGAAACCGGAACACTGAAGCTTTCTTT. Using reference TRBV5-5 and TRBJ1-1 for the parts outside the CDR3, the full variable domain is DAGVTQSPTHLIKTRGQQVTLRCSPISGHKSVSWYQQVLGQGPQFIFQYYEKEERGRGNFPDRFSARQFPNYSSELNVNALLLGDSALYLCASSPRNRNTEAFFGQGTRLTVV.

The chain joins TRBV12-5 to TRBJ2-1; 8 bases line up with TRBD2. CDR1 and CDR2 (germline): LGHNT, FRNRAP. V shed 6 bases, J shed 6 bases, and the junction held 7 bases outside the gene matches. The CDR3 runs 14 residues. The CDR3 spells CASGPGLGGNEQFF. The DNA for the CDR3 is TGTGCTAGTGGACCGGGACTAGGGGGCAATGAGCAGTTCTTC.

The J gene is TRBJ1-1, the V gene TRBV5-1; no definite D call. Per the germline V gene, CDR1 is SGHRS and CDR2 is YFSETQ. Between the trimmed V and J ends, which lost 4 bases and 0 bases, there was a span of 13 bases. The CDR3 has 15 residues. The chain's CDR3 is CASSQGEGMNTEAFF. CDR3 DNA: TGCGCCAGCAGCCAAGGCGAGGGCATGAACACTGAAGCTTTCTTT.

This rearrangement joins TRBV29-1 to TRBJ2-7; 7 bases line up with TRBD1. V lost 7 bases to trimming and J lost 2 bases; unmatched junction nucleotides: 11. The CDR3 consists of 14 residues. From germline, CDR1 is SQVTM and CDR2 ANQGSEA. CDR3 region: CSAEIRDRPYEQYF. In nucleotides, the CDR3 is TGCAGCGCCGAGATACGGGACAGACCCTACGAGCAGTACTTC.

This clone was seen a single time. The chain is built from TRBV7-9 and TRBJ1-5; 7 positions agree with TRBD1. The trim removed 5 bases at V and 2 bases at J, leaving 6 bases unmatched. CDR1 and CDR2 (germline): SEHNR, FQNEAQ (reference sequence). The CDR3 runs to 15 residues. The CDR3 loop reads CASSQGGSGNQPQHF. In DNA form, the CDR3 reads TGTGCCAGCAGCCAGGGGGGATCGGGCAATCAGCCCCAGCATTTT.

The rearrangement joins TRBV6-5 to TRBJ2-7; TRBD2 aligns across 13 bases. This CDR3 is 15 amino acids long. The V gene end was trimmed by 10 bases and the J gene end by 5 bases; junction bases not matched to a gene: 11. CDR1 is MNHEY and CDR2 is SVGAGI in the germline V gene. The CDR3, as DNA: TGTGCCATCAAGGAGGGACTAGCGGGGCCCCACGAGCAGTACTTC. This translates into CAIKEGLAGPHEQYF.

The V and J genes are TRBV5-1 and TRBJ1-2; TRBD1 agrees at 10 bases. The CDR3 is 15 residues long. Losses at the gene ends were 5 bases for V and 3 bases for J; bases not matched to a gene: 7. Germline V gene lookup returns CDR1 SGHRS and CDR2 YFSETQ. The CDR3 region is CASRSADRGYYGYTF. The CDR3 region has the DNA TGCGCCAGCAGATCCGCGGACAGGGGGTACTATGGCTACACCTTC.

This rearrangement joins TRBV14 to TRBJ1-2; 8 nucleotides match TRBD1. Germline CDR1 SGHDN, CDR2 FVKESK. Trimming took 0 bases from V and 6 from J; bases not matched to a gene: 6. This CDR3 has 15 residues. The chain's CDR3 is CASSQDWTGRNGYTF. In DNA form, the CDR3 reads TGTGCCAGCAGCCAAGATTGGACAGGGAGGAATGGCTACACCTTC.

V usage is TRBV3-1 (or the pseudogene TRBV3-2) and J usage is TRBJ2-7; 9 nucleotides agree with TRBD1. Per germline, CDR1 LGHDT and CDR2 YNNKEL (reference sequence). The CDR3 extends over 13 amino acids. V shed 2 bases and J 6 bases; nucleotides not matched to a gene: 2. The CDR3: CASSQLTGGEQYF. The CDR3 DNA reads as TGTGCCAGCAGCCAACTGACAGGGGGCGAGCAGTACTTC.

The rearrangement uses TRBV29-1 and TRBJ1-1; D gene unclear. Germline V gene lookup returns CDR1 SQVTM and CDR2 ANQGSEA. The CDR3 is 12 residues long. V lost 0 bases and J 7 bases, leaving 9 bases between the germline ends. CDR3 amino acids: CSVEELHREAFF. CDR3 bases: TGCAGCGTTGAAGAACTACACCGTGAAGCTTTCTTT.

The V gene is TRBV9, the J gene TRBJ1-5; D might be TRBD1 (5 bases). With 4 bases removed from V and 2 bases from J, the gap between germline ends came to 10 bases. The CDR3 contains 14 residues. The germline CDR1 and CDR2 sequences are SGDLS and YYNGEE. In DNA form, the CDR3 reads TGTGCCAGCAGCCAGGGCCTCGGCAATCAGCCCCAGCATTTT. This sequence encodes CASSQGLGNQPQHF.